This T cell receptor beta chain comes out of a study of blood T cell repertoires in COVID-19. The overall study: Specimens from acute and convalescent COVID-19 originated in the United States, Italy and Spain.

The V gene's germline CDR1 is MNHEY and CDR2 SVGEGT. The CDR3 length is 14 residues. With 4 bases clipped from V and 5 bases from J, the junction kept 3 bases outside the gene matches. Repertoires were generated with immunoSEQ multiplex PCR, while TCRdb's copy carries only in-frame clones and drops some. The sample yields roughly 43,000 clones, 86% seen once. The specimen was PBMCs or T cells enriched from blood (not recorded which). The receptor's source is a woman aged 45-65 years who had recovered from COVID-19. This rearrangement joins TRBV6-2 or TRBV6-3 to TRBJ2-1, with 9 bases lining up with TRBD2. The DNA of the CDR3 is TGTGCCAGCAGTTTGTCTAGCGGGAACAATGAGCAGTTCTTC. It is translated as CASSLSSGNNEQFF.